This T cell receptor (beta chain) derives from a study of shared clonotypes between healthy human individuals. Findings and caveats of the study: Sharing across a handful of donors was seen in roughly 5% of naive CD4 clonotypes. Larger richness was generally estimated for naive than memory subsets.

In the case of this clone: The target antigen is unknown.

The V and J ends lost 8 bases and 1 base, in that order; junction bases with no gene match: 5. The CDR3 covers 14 residues. The germline V gene encodes CDR1 MNHEY and CDR2 SVGAGI. Every immunoSEQ plate was one replicate of a subset's evenly spread DNA. Profiling relied on immunoSEQ multiplex PCR, and the TCRdb table lists in-frame clones only, not all of them. This table holds about a million clones, around 77% found once. What was sequenced was memory CD4+ T cells from PBMCs. Subset meaning: CD45RA-negative fraction. The rearrangement links TRBV6-5 to TRBJ2-3; 8 nucleotides agree with TRBD2. The sequence derives from a man younger than 30 in good health. Some clones in this sample may be carry-over from other donors' samples. CDR3 sequence reads: CASGREDRTDTQYF. CDR3 DNA: TGTGCCAGCGGGCGGGAGGACCGCACAGATACGCAGTATTTT.